The next 2 T cell receptor beta chains were all read from a single sample in a study of blood T cell repertoires in COVID-19. Using immunoSEQ multiplex PCR, the repertoire was profiled, and TCRdb retains in-frame clones only, with some absent. The repertoire holds 45,000 to 55,000 clones, 65% to 90% seen once, with 28% in the top ten. Sequenced sample: peripheral blood. These receptors came from a human donor in a cohort sampled during active COVID-19.

The CDR3 protein is CASRRQGGGTQYF. The CDR3 region has the DNA TGTGCCAGCCGCCGACAGGGGGGCGGGACCCAGTACTTC. The genes are TRBV6-5 and TRBJ2-5; 9 nucleotides line up with TRBD1. The CDR3 totals 13 residues. Trimming removed 8 bases from V and 7 bases from J; junction bases left unmatched: 8. The germline CDR1 and CDR2 sequences are MNHEY and SVGAGI.

This clone was recorded only once. The chain recombines TRBV4-1 with TRBJ2-3; D call uncertain. CDR1 and CDR2 from the germline V gene are MGHRA and YSYEKL. V shed 0 bases and J shed 3 bases, with 13 bases lying between them. CDR3 size: 16 residues. The CDR3 here is CASSQDLLVRTDTQYF. CDR3 coding DNA: TGCGCCAGCAGCCAAGATTTGCTAGTAAGGACAGATACGCAGTATTTT.